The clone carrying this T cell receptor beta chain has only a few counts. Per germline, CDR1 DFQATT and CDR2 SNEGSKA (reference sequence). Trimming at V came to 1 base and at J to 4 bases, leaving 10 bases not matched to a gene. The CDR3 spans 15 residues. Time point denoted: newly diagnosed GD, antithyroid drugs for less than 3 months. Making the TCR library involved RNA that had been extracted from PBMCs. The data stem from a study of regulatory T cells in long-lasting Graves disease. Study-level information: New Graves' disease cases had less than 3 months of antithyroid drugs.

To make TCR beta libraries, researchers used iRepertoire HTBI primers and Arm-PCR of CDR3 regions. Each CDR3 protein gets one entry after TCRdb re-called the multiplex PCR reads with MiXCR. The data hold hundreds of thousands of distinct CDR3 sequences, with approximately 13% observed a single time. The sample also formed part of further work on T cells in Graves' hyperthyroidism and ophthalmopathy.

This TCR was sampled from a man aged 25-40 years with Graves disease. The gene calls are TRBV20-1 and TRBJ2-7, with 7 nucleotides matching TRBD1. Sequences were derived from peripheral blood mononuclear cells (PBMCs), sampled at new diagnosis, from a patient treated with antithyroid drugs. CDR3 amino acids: CSARGLRDSIYEQYF. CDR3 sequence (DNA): TGCAGTGCTAGAGGCCTAAGGGACAGTATTTACGAGCAGTACTTC.